Each of the 13 T cell receptor beta chains below was sequenced from the same sample in a study of blood T cell repertoires in COVID-19. Profiling relied on immunoSEQ multiplex PCR, and the TCRdb table lists in-frame clones only, not all of them. The table lists roughly 60,000 clones, 65% to 90% of them singletons. The sequencing sample was made of peripheral blood. These receptors were taken from a man aged 45-60 years with COVID-19, enrolled during active disease.

The rearrangement links TRBV5-3 to TRBJ2-7, with D maybe TRBD2 (6 bases). TRBV5-3 is an ORF, with its function uncertain. The CDR3 totals 16 residues. Trimming removed 5 bases from V and 0 bases from J, with 18 bases in between. The CDR3 nucleotides read TGTGCCAGAAGATTTGCGGAGGGTCCCCCCTCCTACGAGCAGTACTTC. Protein product: CARRFAEGPPSYEQYF.

This clone was counted a few times. The V gene is TRBV3-1 (or the pseudogene TRBV3-2), the J gene TRBJ1-1; weak D call: TRBD1 (5 bases). V lost 1 base, J lost 5 bases, and 11 bases lay in between. Germline V CDR1 and CDR2: LGHDT, YNNKEL (reference sequence). This CDR3 is 14 amino acids long. The CDR3 reads CASSQGAGGTEAFF. For the CDR3, the DNA is TGTGCCAGCAGCCAAGGGGCCGGGGGGACTGAAGCTTTCTTT.

The chain is built from TRBV5-1 and TRBJ1-4, with 9 positions matching TRBD1. The CDR3 runs 15 residues. Germline loops: CDR1 SGHRS, CDR2 YFSETQ. V gave up 0 bases and J gave up 5 bases; unmatched junction bases: 2. CDR3 loop: CASSLAGTGNEKLFF. In DNA, the CDR3 is TGCGCCAGCAGCTTGGCCGGGACAGGGAATGAAAAACTGTTTTTT.

The chain couples TRBV11-3 to TRBJ2-5, with 12 bases aligning to TRBD2. This CDR3 is 17 amino acids long. Germline assignment: CDR1 SGHNT and CDR2 YENEEA. The junction had 4 bases not matched to a gene; V was cut back by 1 base and J by 1 base. In DNA, the CDR3 is TGTGCCAGCAGCTTAGCGACTAGCGGGAGAATCCAAGAGACCCAGTACTTC. Protein sequence: CASSLATSGRIQETQYF. The complete variable domain, with remaining parts taken from reference TRBV11-3 and TRBJ2-5, reads EAGVVQSPRYKIIEKKQPVAFWCNPISGHNTLYWYLQNLGQGPELLIRYENEEAVDDSQLPKDRFSAERLKGVDSTLKIQPAELGDSAVYLCASSLATSGRIQETQYFGPGTRLLVL.

CDR3 DNA sequence: TGCGCCAGCAGCTTGGTCGTCAGCACTGAAGCTTTCTTT. This sequence encodes CASSLVVSTEAFF. This sequence joins TRBV5-1 and TRBJ1-1; the D is unclear. Germline V CDR1 and CDR2: SGHRS, YFSETQ. Trimming cost V 0 bases and J 4 bases, with 7 bases left between them. The CDR3 covers 13 residues. Drawing the rest from reference TRBV5-1 and TRBJ1-1, the complete variable domain is KAGVTQTPRYLIKTRGQQVTLSCSPISGHRSVSWYQQTPGQGLQFLFEYFSETQRNKGNFPGRFSGRQFSNSRSEMNVSTLELGDSALYLCASSLVVSTEAFFGQGTRLTVV.

The chain combines TRBV28 with TRBJ1-2, with a weak D call TRBD1 (6 bases). The CDR3 has 12 amino acids. V lost 10 bases and J 2 bases, leaving 11 bases between the germline ends. Per germline, CDR1 MDHEN and CDR2 SYDVKM. CDR3 sequence: CAILQGNYGYTF. In nucleotides, the CDR3 is TGTGCCATCCTACAGGGAAACTATGGCTACACCTTC.

This chain links TRBV20-1 with TRBJ2-7, with no clear D. There are 13 residues in the CDR3. Trimming took off 3 bases at V and 9 bases at J, with 18 bases between the two ends. The germline gives CDR1 DFQATT, CDR2 SNEGSKA (reference sequence). The CDR3 nucleotides read TGCAGTGCTAGTCAAACACCGAATACGGGGCAGTACTTC. Translation gives CSASQTPNTGQYF.

This chain connects TRBV6-2 or TRBV6-3 to TRBJ1-6, with no clear D. The germline CDR1 and CDR2 sequences are MNHEY and SVGEGT. Trimming took off 2 bases at V and 10 bases at J, with 15 bases between the two ends. The CDR3 sequence is 15 residues long. The CDR3 reads CASSYHDLRGSPLHF. CDR3 DNA sequence: TGTGCCAGCAGTTACCACGATTTAAGAGGATCACCCCTCCACTTT.

This clone has more than one count but fewer than ten. This chain connects TRBV7-3 to TRBJ2-7; D might be TRBD2 (5 bases). V was cut by 0 bases and J by 5 bases, with 14 bases left in between. The CDR3 contains 15 residues. Germline values: CDR1 SGHTA, CDR2 FQGTGA. The DNA of the CDR3 is TGTGCCAGCAGCTTAACTTCCGAATCGGGGAACGAGCAGTACTTC. Amino acid sequence: CASSLTSESGNEQYF.

The count of this clone is one. V gene TRBV13 combines with J gene TRBJ1-5; TRBD1 agrees at 8 bases. The ends lost 5 bases at V and 5 bases at J; junction bases unmatched: 17. Germline CDR1 PRHDT, CDR2 FYEKMQ (reference sequence). The CDR3 runs 18 residues. CDR3 sequence reads: CASSQNLLGQGIHQPQHF. The CDR3 DNA reads TGTGCCAGCAGCCAGAACTTACTCGGACAGGGAATCCATCAGCCCCAGCATTTT.

This chain connects TRBV9 to TRBJ1-6; D remains unclear. The V end was cut by 0 bases, the J end by 2 bases, with 6 bases between. CDR1 is SGDLS and CDR2 is YYNGEE in the germline V gene. The CDR3 length is 15 residues. In DNA, the CDR3 is TGTGCCAGCAGCGTAGATCAGGCCTATAATTCACCCCTCCACTTT. Translated: CASSVDQAYNSPLHF.

The rearrangement joins TRBV5-4 to TRBJ2-7; D remains ambiguous. Germline V gene data show CDR1 as SGHNT and CDR2 as YYREEE (reference sequence). There are 11 residues in the CDR3. V lost 3 bases, J lost 3 bases, and 4 bases lay in between. CDR3 loop: CASSSFYEQYF. CDR3 DNA: TGTGCCAGCAGCTCTTTCTACGAGCAGTACTTC.

This sequence joins TRBV7-9 and TRBJ2-5; D might be TRBD1 (5 bases). V dropped 5 bases and J dropped 5 bases, with 15 bases sitting between them. Germline values: CDR1 SEHNR, CDR2 FQNEAQ (reference sequence). The CDR3 sequence is 14 residues long. The CDR3 protein is CASSTRQMGETQYF. The CDR3 DNA reads as TGTGCCAGCAGCACCCGACAGATGGGGGAGACCCAGTACTTC.